The 24 T cell receptor beta chains presented below share a single source sample, sequenced in a study of T cells in Graves' hyperthyroidism and ophthalmopathy. Researchers amplified the TCR beta CDR3 regions from RNA transcripts. First-round RT-PCR of the TCR CDR3 relied on the HTBI primer set. Each CDR3 protein is one row after TCRdb ran MiXCR on the multiplex PCR reads. The sample includes more than 500,000 distinct CDR3 sequences, more than 45% of them seen just once. The sample comprised peripheral blood or thyroid tissue (not recorded which). The receptors stem from an adult woman with Graves' disease, either hyperthyroidism or ophthalmopathy (not recorded which).

J is TRBJ2-1 and V is TRBV2, with TRBD2 identical over 8 bases. The CDR3 contains 15 residues. Germline V CDR1 and CDR2: SNHLY, FYNNEI. With V trimmed by 7 bases and J by 0 bases, 5 bases remained unmatched. The CDR3 nucleotides read TGTGCCAGCAAGTCGGGGGGGAGCTCCTACAATGAGCAGTTCTTC. Its protein is CASKSGGSSYNEQFF.

The table lists this clonotype with many counts. CDR3 nucleotide sequence: TGTGCCAGCAGCCCTGCGGGCGGGATGGACTACGAGCAGTACTTC. It is translated as CASSPAGGMDYEQYF. This chain links TRBV6-5 with TRBJ2-7, with TRBD2 as a possible D gene (6 bases). The length of the CDR3 is 15 residues. V was pared by 6 bases and J by 3 bases, with 18 bases between. Germline V gives CDR1 MNHEY, CDR2 SVGAGI.

The sample holds a few counts of this clonotype. J is TRBJ1-6 and V is TRBV5-6; 8 nucleotides match TRBD1. The CDR3 length is 18 residues. The V gene end was trimmed by 3 bases and the J gene end by 0 bases; junction bases not matched to a gene: 8. Per the germline V gene, CDR1 is SGHDT and CDR2 is YYEEEE. The CDR3 reads CASSYGTGWSSYNSPLHF. In DNA, the CDR3 is TGTGCCAGCAGCTATGGGACAGGTTGGAGCTCCTATAATTCACCCCTCCACTTT.

V gene TRBV12-3 or TRBV12-4 combines with J gene TRBJ1-4; the D gene is possibly TRBD1 (6 bases). V dropped 6 bases and J dropped 7 bases, with 21 bases sitting between them. The CDR3 has 16 residues. DNA for the CDR3: TGTGCCAGCAGACCCGGGACGGGGGGCCCTCTTGAAAAACTGTTTTTT. This gives the protein CASRPGTGGPLEKLFF.

V usage is TRBV20-1 and J usage is TRBJ1-1, with D tentatively TRBD1 (6 bases). CDR1 and CDR2 (germline): DFQATT, SNEGSKA (reference sequence). The CDR3 sequence is 13 residues long. V gave up 7 bases and J gave up 7 bases, with 19 bases separating them. This chain's CDR3 is CSVMGGATNEAFF. The CDR3 DNA reads TGCAGTGTCATGGGGGGCGCAACTAATGAAGCTTTCTTT.

The V gene is TRBV11-1, the J gene TRBJ1-1; a weak D match, TRBD1 (5 bases). Looked up from germline, CDR1 is SGHAT and CDR2 is FQDESV (reference sequence). Trimming removed 6 bases at V and 1 base at J, with 15 bases between. The CDR3 is 15 residues long. CDR3 loop: CASRREGAENTEAFF. CDR3 sequence (DNA): TGTGCCAGCAGACGAGAAGGGGCGGAGAACACTGAAGCTTTCTTT. The full variable domain, rest sourced from reference TRBV11-1 and TRBJ1-1, is EAEVAQSPRYKITEKSQAVAFWCDPISGHATLYWYRQILGQGPELLVQFQDESVVDDSQLPKDRFSAERLKGVDSTLKIQPAELGDSAMYLCASRREGAENTEAFFGQGTRLTVV.

In regard to this clonotype: One base away lies a much larger clone, so this may be a sequencing read error. This rearrangement joins TRBV19 to TRBJ1-5; possibly TRBD1 for D (5 bases). The CDR3 is 17 residues long. V lost 4 bases, J lost 0 bases, and 16 bases lay in between. The V gene's germline CDR1 is LNHDA and CDR2 SQIVND (reference sequence). CDR3: CASSRKDRVYSNQPQHF. CDR3 sequence (DNA): TGTGCCAGTAGTAGAAAAGACAGAGTCTATAGCAATCAGCCCCAGCATTTT.

This clonotype has at least ten counts. The chain uses TRBV5-1 and TRBJ1-2; the D is unclear. Germline V CDR1 and CDR2: SGHRS, YFSETQ. This CDR3 has 14 residues. V lost 0 bases and J lost 1, with 7 bases in between. The CDR3 spells CASSLVGFNYGYTF. The CDR3 DNA reads as TGCGCCAGCAGCTTGGTTGGGTTTAACTATGGCTACACCTTC.

This clonotype was seen a handful of times. DNA for the CDR3: TGTGCCAGTCAGGGGACAGGAAATTCACCCCTCCACTTT. It encodes CASQGTGNSPLHF. The chain recombines TRBV2 with TRBJ1-6; 8 positions match TRBD1. Per germline, CDR1 SNHLY and CDR2 FYNNEI. The CDR3 has 13 residues. V dropped 9 bases and J dropped 7; count of bases not matched to a gene: 5.

The V gene is TRBV12-3 or TRBV12-4, the J gene TRBJ1-2; D is perhaps TRBD1 (5 bases). The CDR3 totals 14 residues. V lost 7 bases and J 4 bases, leaving 16 bases between the germline ends. The CDR3 region has the DNA TGTGCCAGCACCGACCGGGGGAGCGGCTATGGCTACACCTTC. Protein sequence: CASTDRGSGYGYTF.

Ten or more counts support this clonotype. This chain joins TRBV5-1 and TRBJ2-6; D gene unclear. V lost 3 bases to trimming and J lost 0 bases, with 4 bases between them. Per germline, CDR1 SGHRS and CDR2 YFSETQ. This CDR3 region has 14 residues. The CDR3 DNA sequence: TGCGCCAGCAGCTCCCACTCTGGGGCCAACGTCCTGACTTTC. Its protein product is CASSSHSGANVLTF.

DNA for the CDR3: TGTGCCAGCAGTGAACAGGGTGGCGAGCAGTACTTC. Protein product: CASSEQGGEQYF. This chain connects TRBV2 to TRBJ2-7; tentatively, D is TRBD1 (5 bases). There are 12 residues in the CDR3. The V and J ends lost 2 bases and 6 bases respectively, with 8 bases between them. From germline, CDR1 is SNHLY and CDR2 FYNNEI.

The rearrangement uses TRBV10-2 and TRBJ2-3; 8 bases line up with TRBD2. The germline gives CDR1 WSHSY, CDR2 SAAADI. V was pared by 6 bases and J by 5 bases, with 7 bases of the junction left unmatched. The CDR3 loop spans 14 amino acids. This CDR3 is CASRIAGSGDTQYF. The CDR3 DNA reads TGCGCCAGCAGAATAGCGGGATCGGGAGATACGCAGTATTTT.

The gene calls are TRBV29-1 and TRBJ1-1; D possibly corresponds to TRBD1 (5 bases). V was shortened by 6 bases and J by 4 bases, with 21 bases between the two germline ends. Germline CDR1 and CDR2: SQVTM and ANQGSEA. This CDR3 region has 15 residues. This CDR3 is CSVPGGAGLSTEAFF. The CDR3 DNA follows: TGCAGCGTCCCGGGAGGGGCGGGCTTGAGCACTGAAGCTTTCTTT.

This clonotype was counted many times. Written as DNA, the CDR3 is TGTGCCAGCAGCCCACCCGAGAGGGGGACTGAAGCTTTCTTT. Its protein is CASSPPERGTEAFF. The rearrangement joins TRBV7-9 to TRBJ1-1; a possible D gene is TRBD1 (6 bases). V was trimmed by 5 bases and J by 5 bases, leaving 15 bases between them. This CDR3 region has 14 residues. Germline-derived CDR1 and CDR2 are SEHNR and FQNEAQ (reference sequence).

V usage is TRBV6-5 and J usage is TRBJ1-5; TRBD1 is a possible D gene (6 bases). The CDR3 has 15 residues. Trimming cost V 2 bases and J 0 bases, with 8 bases left between them. The germline V gene encodes CDR1 MNHEY and CDR2 SVGAGI. CDR3 nucleotides: TGTGCCAGCAGTTACGGGGGCTCTAGCAATCAGCCCCAGCATTTT. As protein: CASSYGGSSNQPQHF.

J is TRBJ1-5 and V is TRBV7-9, with D perhaps matching TRBD1 (5 bases). Germline V lookup: CDR1 SEHNR, CDR2 FQNEAQ (reference sequence). Trimming pared 9 bases from V and 4 bases from J, leaving 19 bases between. This CDR3 region has 15 residues. CDR3 residues: CASTRQGGANQPQHF. The CDR3 nucleotides are TGTGCCAGTACCCGACAAGGAGGGGCAAATCAGCCCCAGCATTTT.

The J gene is TRBJ2-5, the V gene TRBV15; no firm D call. This CDR3 is built from 14 residues. CDR1 and CDR2 (germline): LNHNV, YYDKDF (reference sequence). The ends were cut back, 0 bases at V and 4 bases at J, with 9 bases in the middle. The CDR3 spells CATSREWARETQYF. The CDR3 DNA sequence: TGTGCCACCAGCAGAGAATGGGCTCGAGAGACCCAGTACTTC. Using reference TRBV15 and TRBJ2-5 for the parts outside the CDR3, the full variable domain is DAMVIQNPRYQVTQFGKPVTLSCSQTLNHNVMYWYQQKSSQAPKLLFHYYDKDFNNEADTPDNFQSRRPNTSFCFLDIRSPGLGDTAMYLCATSREWARETQYFGPGTRLLVL.

This sequence joins TRBV10-3 and TRBJ2-5; D gene ambiguous. Between the trimmed V and J ends, which lost 0 bases and 6 bases, there was a span of 17 bases. CDR3 length: 16 residues. The germline gives CDR1 ENHRY, CDR2 SYGVKD. The CDR3 DNA reads TGTGCCATCAGTGAGTCGAGTCCCAACGAAGGCAAGACCCAGTACTTC. The encoded protein is CAISESSPNEGKTQYF.

This clonotype was counted at least ten times. The CDR3, as DNA: TGTGCCAGCAGTTTAAGCAGGGTGGGCCAGCCCCAGCATTTT. Its protein product is CASSLSRVGQPQHF. The chain is built from TRBV12-3 or TRBV12-4 and TRBJ1-5; maybe TRBD1 (5 bases). The CDR3 loop spans 14 amino acids. Between the trimmed V and J ends, which lost 2 bases and 7 bases, there was a span of 12 bases.

Only a few counts were recorded for this clonotype. V is TRBV29-1 and J is TRBJ2-7, with 12 positions matching TRBD2. V shed 5 bases and J 7 bases; nucleotides not matched to a gene: 3. The CDR3 sequence is 12 residues long. Germline V gene data show CDR1 as SQVTM and CDR2 as ANQGSEA. CDR3 coding DNA: TGCAGCGTTCTAACTAGCGGGAGGGAGCAGTACTTC. Its protein is CSVLTSGREQYF.

The chain joins TRBV7-9 to TRBJ2-1, with 8 bases lining up with TRBD2. This CDR3 is built from 15 residues. Per the germline V gene, CDR1 is SEHNR and CDR2 is FQNEAQ (reference sequence). Losses at the gene ends were 2 bases for V and 7 bases for J; bases not matched to a gene: 7. The DNA for the CDR3 is TGTGCCAGCAGCTTATTAGCGGGATGGTTGAATGAGCAGTTCTTC. Translation: CASSLLAGWLNEQFF.

This clonotype appeared once. This sequence joins TRBV5-1 and TRBJ1-4; 10 bases are shared with TRBD1. V dropped 3 bases and J dropped 7; count of bases not matched to a gene: 6. The CDR3 sequence is 15 residues long. From germline, CDR1 is SGHRS and CDR2 YFSETQ. The CDR3 protein is CASSSGDRGGEKLFF. CDR3 sequence (DNA): TGCGCCAGCAGCTCGGGGGACAGGGGAGGTGAAAAACTGTTTTTT. Based on the CDR3 plus reference TRBV5-1 and TRBJ1-4, the full variable domain is KAGVTQTPRYLIKTRGQQVTLSCSPISGHRSVSWYQQTPGQGLQFLFEYFSETQRNKGNFPGRFSGRQFSNSRSEMNVSTLELGDSALYLCASSSGDRGGEKLFFGSGTQLSVL.

This clonotype was picked up many times. The gene calls are TRBV6-1 and TRBJ2-5; D is possibly TRBD1 or TRBD2 (6 bases each). From germline, CDR1 is MNHNS and CDR2 SASEGT. The CDR3 covers 15 residues. The ends were cut back, 6 bases at V and 5 bases at J, with 19 bases in the middle. Here the CDR3 DNA reads TGTGCCAGCAGCCGTTTTGGGGGGCTCGTGGAGACCCAGTACTTC. It specifies CASSRFGGLVETQYF.